Following are 27 T cell receptor beta chains from one sample sequenced in a study of T cell responses to AZD1222 COVID-19 vaccine. Profiled with immunoSEQ multiplex PCR; TCRdb holds only in-frame clones, not every one. Of roughly 130,000 clones in the sample, roughly 87% were seen once. The sequenced sample was peripheral blood, obtained on day 0 of AZD1222 vaccination. These receptors all come from an adult in good health.

The table lists this clone with a count of one. V gene TRBV1 combines with J gene TRBJ1-4. TRBV1 is a pseudogene. This CDR3 comprises 15 residues. CDR3 region: CTSRWSGRVAEKLFF. The CDR3 DNA is TGCACCAGCAGATGGTCCGGTCGGGTTGCTGAAAAACTGTTTTTT.

This clone was observed a handful of times. The chain uses TRBV28 and TRBJ2-3; the D gene is possibly TRBD1 (6 bases). The CDR3 extends over 11 amino acids. V was cut by 11 bases and J by 3 bases, with 9 bases left in between. In germline, CDR1 is MDHEN, CDR2 SYDVKM. Written as DNA, the CDR3 is TGTGCCGTGCAGGGGACAGATACGCAGTATTTT. Residues: CAVQGTDTQYF.

The chain combines TRBV3-1 (or the pseudogene TRBV3-2) with TRBJ1-3; a possible D gene is TRBD1 (6 bases). The CDR3 length is 19 residues. Germline lookup yields CDR1 LGHDT and CDR2 YNNKEL (reference sequence). Trimming cost V 2 bases and J 0 bases, with 20 bases left between them. CDR3 protein: CASSQWRGGFYPSGNTIYF. CDR3 sequence (DNA): TGTGCCAGCAGCCAATGGAGGGGGGGATTTTATCCCTCTGGAAACACCATATATTTT.

This clone was detected only a few times. This chain joins TRBV6-5 and TRBJ1-1; D unresolved. Germline V gene sequence: CDR1 MNHEY, CDR2 SVGAGI. Trimming stripped 6 bases from V and 7 bases from J, with 12 bases between. This CDR3 is built from 12 residues. CDR3 region: CASRTEQYEAFF. CDR3 sequence (DNA): TGTGCCAGCAGGACGGAGCAATATGAAGCTTTCTTT.

This clone was seen only once. J is TRBJ2-1 and V is TRBV27; 7 positions match TRBD2. Trimming cost V 2 bases and J 5 bases; bases outside gene matches: 9. Germline V gives CDR1 MNHEY, CDR2 SMNVEV (reference sequence). The CDR3 has 16 amino acids. CDR3 sequence: CASSLGWGGGNNEQFF. CDR3 nucleotide sequence: TGTGCCAGCAGTTTAGGGTGGGGGGGTGGAAACAATGAGCAGTTCTTC.

V usage is TRBV7-2 and J usage is TRBJ1-5; perhaps TRBD1 as D (5 bases). V was pared by 1 base and J by 3 bases, with 16 bases between. This CDR3 region has 17 residues. The germline CDR1 and CDR2 sequences are SGHTA and FQGNSA. The CDR3 nucleotides read TGTGCCAGCAGCTTAGGTCGTCGGGGCAGTACCAATCAGCCCCAGCATTTT. Amino acids: CASSLGRRGSTNQPQHF.

The rearrangement uses TRBV7-7 and TRBJ2-2; 9 bases line up with TRBD2. J lost 7 bases, V lost 5 bases, and 14 bases had no gene match. CDR3 size: 17 residues. CDR1 and CDR2 from the germline V gene are SSHAT and FNYEAQ (reference sequence). The CDR3, as DNA: TGTGCCAGCAGCCCCCGGGGTGCGGGGGGGCCTATCGGGGAGCTGTTTTTT. Residues: CASSPRGAGGPIGELFF.

The CDR3 here is CASSFGLAAARDEQFF. As DNA, the CDR3 is TGTGCCAGCAGCTTTGGACTAGCGGCCGCCAGGGATGAGCAGTTCTTC. The rearrangement links TRBV7-2 to TRBJ2-1; TRBD2 matches at 10 bases. The CDR3 loop spans 16 amino acids. The germline CDR1 and CDR2 sequences are SGHTA and FQGNSA. V lost 3 bases to trimming and J lost 8 bases; unmatched junction nucleotides: 10.

This clone has only a few counts. This chain uses TRBV7-9 with TRBJ1-5; tentatively, D is TRBD1 (5 bases). Per germline, CDR1 SEHNR and CDR2 FQNEAQ (reference sequence). V was clipped by 3 bases and J by 7 bases, with 13 bases between them. The CDR3 is 14 amino acids. In DNA form, the CDR3 reads TGTGCCAGCAGCTTTCAGGGAATGGCGCAGCCCCAGCATTTT. This translates into CASSFQGMAQPQHF.

The chain combines TRBV28 with TRBJ1-4, with D tentatively TRBD1 (5 bases). CDR1 and CDR2 (germline): MDHEN, SYDVKM. This CDR3 has 15 residues. V lost 6 bases, J lost 6 bases, and 17 bases lay in between. Here the CDR3 reads CASSTGTTAYEKLFF. DNA of the CDR3: TGTGCCAGCAGCACCGGGACGACGGCCTATGAAAAACTGTTTTTT.

The V gene is TRBV6-2 or TRBV6-3, the J gene TRBJ2-7; D tentatively reads TRBD1 or TRBD2 (5 bases each). V lost 0 bases and J lost 3, with 12 bases in between. The CDR3 has 15 residues. CDR1 MNHEY and CDR2 SVGEGT come from the germline V gene. The CDR3 is CASSYSTSGGYEQYF. In DNA, the CDR3 is TGTGCCAGCAGTTACTCGACAAGTGGGGGCTACGAGCAGTACTTC.

The chain employs TRBV21-1 and TRBJ1-5. TRBV21-1 is a listed pseudogene. CDR3 length: 12 amino acids. The CDR3 sequence is CASKGAYQPQHF. CDR3 DNA sequence: TGTGCCAGCAAGGGAGCATATCAGCCCCAGCATTTT.

This sequence joins TRBV2 and TRBJ1-2; 7 bases match TRBD1. Germline values: CDR1 SNHLY, CDR2 FYNNEI. V dropped 4 bases and J dropped 8; count of bases not matched to a gene: 13. CDR3 length: 15 residues. CDR3 loop: CASSAPVPTGEGYTF. CDR3 bases: TGTGCCAGCAGTGCGCCTGTACCTACAGGGGAGGGCTACACCTTC.

V usage is TRBV9 and J usage is TRBJ1-3; D call uncertain. There are 17 residues in the CDR3. Trimming took 3 bases from V and 3 from J, leaving 19 bases between them. CDR1 SGDLS and CDR2 YYNGEE come from the germline V gene. In nucleotides, the CDR3 is TGTGCCAGCAGCGCCCATAGTGAAGGGCTGATTGGAAACACCATATATTTT. This sequence encodes CASSAHSEGLIGNTIYF.

The chain carries TRBV4-1 and TRBJ1-5; 7 bases match TRBD1. The CDR3 runs to 13 residues. Germline V gives CDR1 MGHRA, CDR2 YSYEKL. V lost 1 base and J lost 7; bases outside the gene matches: 1. The CDR3 DNA reads as TGCGCCAGCAGCCAAGGGACAGGCCAGCCCCAGCATTTT. Encoded protein: CASSQGTGQPQHF.

The chain couples TRBV5-4 to TRBJ2-1, with D unresolved. The CDR3 runs 13 residues. Trimming removed 4 bases at V and 1 base at J, with 6 bases between. Germline V gene sequence: CDR1 SGHNT, CDR2 YYREEE (reference sequence). The CDR3 DNA follows: TGTGCCAGCAGCCCAAGTTCCTACAATGAGCAGTTCTTC. This translates into CASSPSSYNEQFF. The full variable domain, with the rest looked up from reference TRBV5-4 and TRBJ2-1, is ETGVTQSPTHLIKTRGQQVTLRCSSQSGHNTVSWYQQALGQGPQFIFQYYREEENGRGNFPPRFSGLQFPNYSSELNVNALELDDSALYLCASSPSSYNEQFFGPGTRLTVL.

CDR3 amino acids: CASSSADRVPYEQYF. The CDR3 nucleotides read TGTGCCAGCAGTTCCGCTGACAGGGTTCCCTACGAGCAGTACTTC. V usage is TRBV6-2 or TRBV6-3 and J usage is TRBJ2-7; 7 bases are a match to TRBD1. From germline, CDR1 is MNHEY and CDR2 SVGEGT. CDR3 length equals 15 residues. V dropped 4 bases and J dropped 2; count of bases not matched to a gene: 8.

The J gene is TRBJ2-5, the V gene TRBV6-5, with TRBD1 matching 7 bases. In germline, CDR1 is MNHEY, CDR2 SVGAGI. This CDR3 region has 15 residues. The V and J ends lost 2 bases and 4 bases, in that order; junction bases with no gene match: 7. The CDR3 sequence: CASSYGQVAAETQYF. The CDR3 DNA follows: TGTGCCAGCAGTTACGGACAGGTCGCGGCAGAGACCCAGTACTTC.

The gene calls are TRBV6-5 and TRBJ1-6; a weak D match, TRBD1 (6 bases). The CDR3 is 14 residues long. The germline gives CDR1 MNHEY, CDR2 SVGAGI. Trimming stripped 4 bases from V and 7 bases from J, with 11 bases between. This chain's CDR3 is CASSSPGANSPLHF. The CDR3 coding sequence is TGTGCCAGCAGTTCCCCGGGGGCAAATTCACCCCTCCACTTT.

This clone showed up just once. J is TRBJ2-2 and V is TRBV6-5; D gene ambiguous. Germline-derived CDR1 and CDR2 are MNHEY and SVGAGI. Trimming removed 6 bases from V and 5 bases from J, with 10 bases in between. The CDR3 totals 13 residues. CDR3 bases: TGTGCCAGCAGGGCCTCTGAGACCGGGGAGCTGTTTTTT. Residues: CASRASETGELFF.

The chain uses TRBV6-5 and TRBJ1-1; 7 bases map to TRBD1. Germline V CDR1 and CDR2: MNHEY, SVGAGI. CDR3 length: 13 amino acids. CDR3 coding DNA: TGTGCGTCACTGGGAGGACAGGACACTGAAGCTTTCTTT. Translation: CASLGGQDTEAFF.

The rearrangement joins TRBV5-1 to TRBJ1-3; the D gene is possibly TRBD1 (5 bases). The CDR3 has 16 residues. Trimming cost V 0 bases and J 2 bases, with 12 bases left between them. The germline V gene encodes CDR1 SGHRS and CDR2 YFSETQ. The CDR3 DNA reads TGCGCCAGCAGCTTGGCAGGGAGTCTTACTGGAAACACCATATATTTT. Encoded protein: CASSLAGSLTGNTIYF. Full variable domain (missing parts from reference TRBV5-1 and TRBJ1-3): KAGVTQTPRYLIKTRGQQVTLSCSPISGHRSVSWYQQTPGQGLQFLFEYFSETQRNKGNFPGRFSGRQFSNSRSEMNVSTLELGDSALYLCASSLAGSLTGNTIYFGEGSWLTVV.

The chain combines TRBV10-3 with TRBJ1-1; unclear D gene. Germline CDR1 reads ENHRY; CDR2 reads SYGVKD. With 0 bases removed from V and 1 base from J, the gap between germline ends came to 9 bases. This CDR3 comprises 15 residues. Here the CDR3 DNA reads TGTGCCATCAGTGAGTCAGAACCGGCGAACACTGAAGCTTTCTTT. It encodes CAISESEPANTEAFF.

The table lists this clone with a count of one. J is TRBJ2-5 and V is TRBV7-9, with D hard to call. This CDR3 contains 17 residues. The V gene lost 5 bases and the J gene lost 1 base, with 20 bases spanning the gap. The germline V gene encodes CDR1 SEHNR and CDR2 FQNEAQ (reference sequence). This CDR3 reads CASSLTRQALIQETQYF. The CDR3 region has the DNA TGTGCCAGCAGCCTCACCCGTCAAGCTCTTATCCAAGAGACCCAGTACTTC.

This clone was seen only once. The V and J genes are TRBV5-4 and TRBJ2-7, with 8 positions matching TRBD2. CDR1 and CDR2 (germline): SGHNT, YYREEE (reference sequence). V lost 4 bases and J lost 5; bases outside the gene matches: 11. This CDR3 spans 15 amino acids. The CDR3 is CASSPQTSARNEQYF. CDR3 coding DNA: TGTGCCAGCAGCCCGCAGACTAGCGCGAGGAACGAGCAGTACTTC.

The chain uses TRBV11-1 and TRBJ1-2; D is possibly TRBD1 (5 bases). The V and J ends lost 1 base and 4 bases respectively, with 10 bases between them. The CDR3 runs to 14 residues. Germline V gene data show CDR1 as SGHAT and CDR2 as FQDESV (reference sequence). CDR3 nucleotide sequence: TGTGCCAGCAGCTTAGGACAGAGCTCCTATGGCTACACCTTC. Translation gives CASSLGQSSYGYTF.

The CDR3 protein is CASSRGAVETQYF. CDR3 coding DNA: TGCGCCAGCAGCCGGGGAGCTGTGGAGACCCAGTACTTC. The chain uses TRBV4-1 and TRBJ2-5; D is perhaps TRBD2 (5 bases). CDR3 length: 13 amino acids. V shed 4 bases and J shed 5 bases, with 11 bases lying between them. Germline-derived CDR1 and CDR2 are MGHRA and YSYEKL.